A selection of T cell receptor beta chains follows, all from one sample in a study of T cells after yellow fever vaccination. TCRdb reanalysed the 5' RACE reads using MiXCR and keeps one entry per CDR3 protein. The table has about 350,000 distinct CDR3 sequences, 7% to 10% seen once. The source material was PBMCs, sampled roughly seven weeks after the first yellow fever vaccination. All receptors derive from a man between 18 and 29 years old who received the YFV17D yellow fever vaccine. The CDR3 runs from the conserved cysteine through the conserved F or W. D genes are given only for firm matches. Some rows mark clone size as missing; the rest say once, few, many or name a class of expanded clone.

CDR3aa	CDR3nt	j_gene	v_gene	d_gene	abundance
CASSPGTIYEQYF	TGTGCCAGCTCACCAGGGACAATCTACGAGCAGTACTTC	TRBJ2-7	TRBV18	.	few
CASSLSVYGYTF	TGTGCCAGCAGTTTATCGGTCTATGGCTACACCTTC	TRBJ1-2	TRBV12-3/TRBV12-4	.	many
CAISELGDEQYF	TGTGCCATCAGTGAGTTAGGGGACGAGCAGTACTTC	TRBJ2-7	TRBV10-3	.	many
CASSPRQGSTGELFF	TGTGCCAGCTCACCGAGACAGGGGTCCACCGGGGAGCTGTTTTTT	TRBJ2-2	TRBV18	TRBD1	.
CASSLDSSGVRYNEQFF	TGTGCCAGCAGCTTGGACTCTAGCGGAGTCCGATACAATGAGCAGTTCTTC	TRBJ2-1	TRBV5-6	TRBD2	few
CASRGTAMGLFF	TGTGCCAGCAGGGGGACGGCCATGGGACTGTTTTTT	TRBJ1-4	TRBV12-3/TRBV12-4	.	.
CASSQGRNLLNTEAFF	TGCGCCAGCAGCCAAGGACGGAACCTTTTGAACACTGAAGCTTTCTTT	TRBJ1-1	TRBV4-1	.	.
CASSQGSWELFF	TGTGCCAGCAGCCAAGGCTCCTGGGAGCTGTTTTTT	TRBJ2-2	TRBV4-2	.	.
CASSFIGDNSPLHF	TGTGCCAGCAGCTTTATAGGAGATAATTCACCCCTCCACTTT	TRBJ1-6	TRBV11-2	.	few
CASSQADLNPNIQYF	TGCGCCAGCAGCCAAGCTGATCTAAACCCAAACATTCAGTACTTC	TRBJ2-4	TRBV4-1	.	few
CASSPTATYINTGELFF	TGCGCCAGCAGTCCGACAGCTACCTATATCAACACCGGGGAGCTGTTTTTT	TRBJ2-2	TRBV5-1	.	.
CASSVLGAVVDTQYF	TGTGCCAGCAGCGTCCTTGGGGCGGTCGTAGATACGCAGTATTTT	TRBJ2-3	TRBV11-2	.	once
CSASSQQGLETQYF	TGCAGTGCTAGTTCCCAACAGGGGCTGGAGACCCAGTACTTC	TRBJ2-5	TRBV20-1	TRBD1	.
CASSLSGRGEHEQYF	TGTGCCAGCAGTTTATCGGGCCGCGGGGAGCACGAGCAGTACTTC	TRBJ2-7	TRBV28	.	.
CASSRALASNEQFF	TGTGCCAGCAGCCGGGCCTTGGCGAGCAATGAGCAGTTCTTC	TRBJ2-1	TRBV6-1	.	.
CSVADFHQPQHF	TGCAGCGTTGCGGACTTCCATCAGCCCCAGCATTTT	TRBJ1-5	TRBV29-1	.	many
CASSPRIQGKTEAFF	TGTGCCAGCTCACCACGAATACAGGGAAAAACTGAAGCTTTCTTT	TRBJ1-1	TRBV18	.	few
CASSHQLRETQYF	TGTGCCAGTAGTCACCAACTTCGAGAGACCCAGTACTTC	TRBJ2-5	TRBV19	.	.
CASSFPTSGDSGANVLTF	TGTGCCAGCAGCTTCCCGACTAGCGGTGACTCTGGGGCCAACGTCCTGACTTTC	TRBJ2-6	TRBV7-8	TRBD2	once
CAIRADQPQHF	TGTGCCATCAGAGCCGACCAGCCCCAGCATTTT	TRBJ1-5	TRBV10-3	.	.
CSAVRDIGTDTQYF	TGCAGTGCGGTTAGGGACATCGGCACAGATACGCAGTATTTT	TRBJ2-3	TRBV20-1	.	many
CASSFHTSSNNQPQHF	TGTGCCAGCAGCTTCCACACCAGTAGTAACAATCAGCCCCAGCATTTT	TRBJ1-5	TRBV28	.	.
CSAGSYLHEQYF	TGCAGTGCTGGTAGTTACCTGCACGAGCAGTACTTC	TRBJ2-7	TRBV20-1	.	.
CAISEIRRISGANVLTF	TGTGCCATCAGTGAGATTCGACGGATCTCTGGGGCCAACGTCCTGACTTTC	TRBJ2-6	TRBV10-3	.	many
CASSLSQKETQYF	TGTGCCAGCAGCTTGAGCCAGAAAGAGACCCAGTACTTC	TRBJ2-5	TRBV5-4	.	few
CASSLMGSETQYF	TGTGCCAGCAGCTTGATGGGATCAGAGACCCAGTACTTC	TRBJ2-5	TRBV5-6	.	few
CSADSSHTEAFF	TGCAGCGCGGACAGCTCGCACACTGAAGCTTTCTTT	TRBJ1-1	TRBV29-1	.	few
CASSNKGSIGETQYF	TGTGCCAGCAGCAACAAGGGCTCGATAGGGGAGACCCAGTACTTC	TRBJ2-5	TRBV21-1	.	.
CATSDFSESEGQETQYF	TGTGCCACCAGTGATTTTTCTGAGAGCGAGGGCCAAGAGACCCAGTACTTC	TRBJ2-5	TRBV24-1	.	few
CASSREVGEQYF	TGTGCCAGCAGCCGAGAAGTAGGCGAGCAGTACTTC	TRBJ2-7	TRBV7-9	.	many
CASSLFQASSGNTIYF	TGCGCCAGCAGCTTGTTTCAGGCCAGCTCTGGAAACACCATATATTTT	TRBJ1-3	TRBV5-1	.	few
CASSQELAMNTEAFF	TGTGCCAGCAGCCAAGAATTGGCTATGAACACTGAAGCTTTCTTT	TRBJ1-1	TRBV4-2	.	few
CASSQDGRTQYF	TGTGCCAGCAGCCAAGATGGGCGGACCCAGTACTTC	TRBJ2-5	TRBV4-2	.	many
CASSYPRGAGTEAFF	TGTGCCAGCAGCTACCCCCGGGGGGCGGGCACTGAAGCTTTCTTT	TRBJ1-1	TRBV6-5	.	.
CSARRRGFSNQPQHF	TGCAGTGCTAGACGAAGGGGCTTTAGCAATCAGCCCCAGCATTTT	TRBJ1-5	TRBV20-1	.	many
CASSLVGQGSYEQYF	TGTGCCAGCAGCTTGGTGGGACAGGGGTCCTACGAGCAGTACTTC	TRBJ2-7	TRBV5-4	TRBD1	many
CASSYSGWAREAFF	TGTGCCAGCAGTTACTCGGGGTGGGCCCGCGAAGCTTTCTTT	TRBJ1-1	TRBV6-5	.	few
CSARDPLTGNTEAFF	TGCAGTGCTAGAGATCCCCTGACAGGGAACACTGAAGCTTTCTTT	TRBJ1-1	TRBV20-1	.	.
CASSGTGYPYEQYF	TGTGCCAGCAGCGGCACAGGGTACCCCTACGAGCAGTACTTC	TRBJ2-7	TRBV7-2	.	few
CAIGTGGWETQYF	TGTGCCATCGGGACAGGGGGCTGGGAGACCCAGTACTTC	TRBJ2-5	TRBV10-3	TRBD1	few
CSVDTARYSAFF	TGCAGCGTTGATACTGCTAGGTACTCGGCTTTCTTT	TRBJ1-1	TRBV29-1	.	.
CASSLFGPGATEAFF	TGTGCCAGCAGTTTATTTGGGCCAGGGGCCACTGAAGCTTTCTTT	TRBJ1-1	TRBV12-3/TRBV12-4	.	.
CASSWRGTRQETQYF	TGCGCCAGCAGCTGGAGAGGGACGCGTCAAGAGACCCAGTACTTC	TRBJ2-5	TRBV5-1	.	medium-sized
CASSLNPPYNEQFF	TGTGCCAGCAGCTTGAACCCCCCCTACAATGAGCAGTTCTTC	TRBJ2-1	TRBV11-2	.	many
CCARDWRQGGNTEAFF	TGCTGTGCTAGAGATTGGCGACAGGGGGGGAACACTGAAGCTTTCTTT	TRBJ1-1	TRBV20-1	TRBD1	.
CASSLGTSGGAGQETQYF	TGTGCCAGTTCCCTGGGGACTAGCGGGGGGGCGGGCCAAGAGACCCAGTACTTC	TRBJ2-5	TRBV19	TRBD2	few
CSVDRAGELFF	TGCAGCGTGGACAGGGCCGGGGAGCTGTTTTTT	TRBJ2-2	TRBV29-1	TRBD1	few
CASSRTESDTQYF	TGCGCCAGCAGCCGAACAGAGTCAGATACGCAGTATTTT	TRBJ2-3	TRBV4-1	.	few
CASSYDRGLGFF	TGTGCCAGCAGTTATGACAGGGGGTTGGGGTTCTTC	TRBJ2-1	TRBV6-6	TRBD1	few
CASSQEDADQETQYF	TGCGCCAGCAGCCAAGAGGACGCAGACCAAGAGACCCAGTACTTC	TRBJ2-5	TRBV4-1	.	many
CASSESGTLGLREQYF	TGCGCCAGCAGTGAATCCGGGACACTCGGTTTGCGCGAGCAGTACTTC	TRBJ2-7	TRBV10-2	.	few
CASSQEGDSPIYYEQYF	TGTGCCAGCAGCCAAGAGGGGGACAGTCCCATTTACTACGAGCAGTACTTC	TRBJ2-7	TRBV4-2	TRBD1	.
CASSLGVIIGGLGETQYF	TGTGCCAGCAGCTTGGGGGTTATTATAGGGGGTCTGGGAGAGACCCAGTACTTC	TRBJ2-5	TRBV5-6	.	few
CSVVPIGAGGLLEQFF	TGCAGCGTTGTACCGATAGGGGCGGGGGGGCTATTGGAGCAGTTCTTC	TRBJ2-1	TRBV29-1	TRBD2	.